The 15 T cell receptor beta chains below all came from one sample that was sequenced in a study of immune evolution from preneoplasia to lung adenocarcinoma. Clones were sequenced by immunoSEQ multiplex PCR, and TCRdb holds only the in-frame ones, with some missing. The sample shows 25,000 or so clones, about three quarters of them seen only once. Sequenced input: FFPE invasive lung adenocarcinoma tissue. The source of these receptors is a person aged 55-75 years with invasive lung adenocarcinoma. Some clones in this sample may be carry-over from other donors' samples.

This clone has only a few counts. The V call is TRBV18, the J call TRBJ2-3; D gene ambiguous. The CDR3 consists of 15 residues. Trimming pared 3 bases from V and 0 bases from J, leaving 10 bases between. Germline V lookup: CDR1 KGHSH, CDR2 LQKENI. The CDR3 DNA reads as TGTGCCAGCTCACCGAAGCTGACGAGCACAGATACGCAGTATTTT. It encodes CASSPKLTSTDTQYF. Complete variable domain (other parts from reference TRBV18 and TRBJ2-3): NAGVMQNPRHLVRRRGQEARLRCSPMKGHSHVYWYRQLPEEGLKFMVYLQKENIIDESGMPKERFSAEFPKEGPSILRIQQVVRGDSAAYFCASSPKLTSTDTQYFGPGTRLTVL.

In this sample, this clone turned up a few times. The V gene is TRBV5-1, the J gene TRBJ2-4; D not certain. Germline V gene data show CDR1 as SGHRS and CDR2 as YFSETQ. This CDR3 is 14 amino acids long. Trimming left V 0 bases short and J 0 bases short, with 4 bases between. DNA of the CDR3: TGCGCCAGCAGCTTGGAAGTAGCCAAAAACATTCAGTACTTC. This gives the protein CASSLEVAKNIQYF.

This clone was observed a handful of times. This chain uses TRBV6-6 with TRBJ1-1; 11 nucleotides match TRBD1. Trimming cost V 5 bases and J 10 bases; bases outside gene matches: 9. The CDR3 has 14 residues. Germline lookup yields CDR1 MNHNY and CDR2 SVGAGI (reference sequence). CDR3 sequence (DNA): TGTGCCAGCAGTCCCCGGGACAGGGGGACGGGAGCTTTCTTT. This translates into CASSPRDRGTGAFF.

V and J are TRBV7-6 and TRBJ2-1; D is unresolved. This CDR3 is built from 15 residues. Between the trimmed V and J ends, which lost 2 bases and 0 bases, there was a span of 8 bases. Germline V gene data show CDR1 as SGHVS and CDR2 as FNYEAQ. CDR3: CASSLQWSSYNEQFF. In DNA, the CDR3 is TGTGCCAGCAGCTTACAGTGGAGCTCCTACAATGAGCAGTTCTTC.

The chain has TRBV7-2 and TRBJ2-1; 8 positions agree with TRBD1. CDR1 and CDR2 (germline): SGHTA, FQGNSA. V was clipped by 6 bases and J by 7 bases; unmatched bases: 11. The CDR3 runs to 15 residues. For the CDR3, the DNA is TGTGCCAGCAGTATCCAGGGACAGGCCATGAATGAGCAGTTCTTC. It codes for CASSIQGQAMNEQFF.

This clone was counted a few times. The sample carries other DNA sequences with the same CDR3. The CDR3: CASSQGQGAWNEQFF. In DNA form, the CDR3 reads TGCGCCAGCAGCCAAGGACAGGGGGCATGGAATGAGCAGTTCTTC. This sequence joins TRBV4-1 and TRBJ2-1, with 10 bases fitting TRBD1. The ends lost 1 base at V and 7 bases at J; junction bases unmatched: 4. The germline V gene has CDR1 MGHRA and CDR2 YSYEKL. This CDR3 comprises 15 residues.

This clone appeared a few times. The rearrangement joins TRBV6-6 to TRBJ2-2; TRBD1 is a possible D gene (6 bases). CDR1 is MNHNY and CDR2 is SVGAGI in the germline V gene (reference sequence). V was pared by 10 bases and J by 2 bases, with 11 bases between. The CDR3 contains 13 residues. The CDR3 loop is CAIGGSNTGELFF. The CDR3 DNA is TGTGCCATAGGGGGAAGTAACACCGGGGAGCTGTTTTTT.

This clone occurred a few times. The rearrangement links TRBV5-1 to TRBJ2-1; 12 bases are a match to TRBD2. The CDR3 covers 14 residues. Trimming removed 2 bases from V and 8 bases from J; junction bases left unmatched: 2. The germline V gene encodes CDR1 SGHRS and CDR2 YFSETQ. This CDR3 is CASSLLAGGDEQFF. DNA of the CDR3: TGCGCCAGCAGCTTACTAGCGGGAGGCGATGAGCAGTTCTTC.

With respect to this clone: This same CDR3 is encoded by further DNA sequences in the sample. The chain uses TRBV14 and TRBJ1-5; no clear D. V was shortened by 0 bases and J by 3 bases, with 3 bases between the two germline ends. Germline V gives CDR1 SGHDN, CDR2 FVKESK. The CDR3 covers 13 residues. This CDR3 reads CASSQDINQPQHF. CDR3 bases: TGTGCCAGCAGCCAAGATATCAATCAGCCCCAGCATTTT.

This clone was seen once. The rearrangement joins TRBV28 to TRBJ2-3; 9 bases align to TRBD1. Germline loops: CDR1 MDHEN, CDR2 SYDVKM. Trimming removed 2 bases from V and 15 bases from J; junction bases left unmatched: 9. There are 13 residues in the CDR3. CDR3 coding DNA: TGTGCCAGCAGTTTAGCAACTCGGGGACAGGGTTATTTT. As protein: CASSLATRGQGYF.

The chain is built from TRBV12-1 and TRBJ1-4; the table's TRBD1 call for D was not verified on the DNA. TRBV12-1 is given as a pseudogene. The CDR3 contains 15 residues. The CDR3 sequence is CASSGVGPVNEKLFF. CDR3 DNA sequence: TGTGCCAGCAGCGGAGTGGGGCCTGTTAATGAAAAACTGTTTTTT.

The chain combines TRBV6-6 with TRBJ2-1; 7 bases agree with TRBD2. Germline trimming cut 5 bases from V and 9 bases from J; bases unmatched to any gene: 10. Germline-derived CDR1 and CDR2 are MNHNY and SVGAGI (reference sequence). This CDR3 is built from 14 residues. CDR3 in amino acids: CASSARGGIREQFF. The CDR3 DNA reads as TGTGCCAGCAGTGCTAGGGGAGGGATTCGTGAGCAGTTCTTC.

The CDR3 is CASSLERNTQYF. The CDR3 DNA follows: TGTGCCAGCAGCTTAGAGAGAAATACGCAGTATTTT. The V call is TRBV11-2, the J call TRBJ2-3; D gene uncertain. With 0 bases removed from V and 7 bases from J, the gap between germline ends came to 5 bases. The CDR3 consists of 12 residues. Germline V gene lookup returns CDR1 SGHAT and CDR2 FQNNGV. Looking up the rest from reference TRBV11-2 and TRBJ2-3 gives the full variable domain: EAGVAQSPRYKIIEKRQSVAFWCNPISGHATLYWYQQILGQGPKLLIQFQNNGVVDDSQLPKDRFSAERLKGVDSTLKIQPAKLEDSAVYLCASSLERNTQYFGPGTRLTVL.

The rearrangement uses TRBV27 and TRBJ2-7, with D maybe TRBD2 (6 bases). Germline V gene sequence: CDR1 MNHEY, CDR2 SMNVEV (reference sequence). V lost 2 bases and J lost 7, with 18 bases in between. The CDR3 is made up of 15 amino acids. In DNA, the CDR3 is TGTGCCAGCAGTTTAATGTGGGGGTCCCGGGGGGAGCAGTACTTC. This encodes CASSLMWGSRGEQYF.

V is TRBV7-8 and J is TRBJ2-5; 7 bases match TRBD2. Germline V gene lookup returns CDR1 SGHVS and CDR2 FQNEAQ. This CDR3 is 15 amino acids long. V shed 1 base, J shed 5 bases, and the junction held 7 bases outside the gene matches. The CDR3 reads CASSLEVWGGETQYF. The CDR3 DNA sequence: TGTGCCAGCAGCTTAGAAGTGTGGGGAGGGGAGACCCAGTACTTC.